Following are 19 T cell receptor beta chains from one sample sequenced in a study of cytomegalovirus exposure and HLA in healthy donors. The protocol was immunoSEQ multiplex PCR, while the TCRdb copy is restricted to in-frame clones and leaves out a portion. The sample has 300,000 to 450,000 clones, roughly 90% seen once; the top ten hold over 0.75%. Sequencing used PBMCs. These receptors originate from a young woman in good health and CMV-seronegative.

The chain joins TRBV5-6 to TRBJ2-2; TRBD2 aligns across 10 bases. CDR3 size: 17 residues. From germline, CDR1 is SGHDT and CDR2 YYEEEE. After removal of 2 bases from V and 1 base from J, the junction contained 5 bases not matched to a gene. CDR3 sequence reads: CASSFRRTSGNTGELFF. The CDR3 DNA follows: TGTGCCAGCAGCTTTCGTCGGACTAGCGGGAACACCGGGGAGCTGTTTTTT. The variable domain in full, completed from reference TRBV5-6 and TRBJ2-2, reads DAGVTQSPTHLIKTRGQQVTLRCSPKSGHDTVSWYQQALGQGPQFIFQYYEEEERQRGNFPDRFSGHQFPNYSSELNVNALLLGDSALYLCASSFRRTSGNTGELFFGEGSRLTVL.

The V call is TRBV29-1, the J call TRBJ1-1; possible D gene TRBD1, 6 bases. Germline assignment: CDR1 SQVTM and CDR2 ANQGSEA. The CDR3 is 13 amino acids. V was pared by 2 bases and J by 0 bases, with 7 bases between. The CDR3 sequence is CSVETGMNTEAFF. The CDR3 DNA reads as TGCAGCGTTGAAACAGGGATGAACACTGAAGCTTTCTTT.

V gene TRBV6-1 combines with J gene TRBJ2-3; a weak D match, TRBD1 (6 bases). The CDR3 sequence is 14 residues long. Germline V gene sequence: CDR1 MNHNS, CDR2 SASEGT. Trimming took off 8 bases at V and 5 bases at J, with 17 bases between the two ends. The CDR3 bases are TGTGCCAGCGAAAGGACAGCTCTCGAAGATACGCAGTATTTT. Translated, it gives CASERTALEDTQYF.

The genes are TRBV5-1 and TRBJ2-7; the match to TRBD1 covers 8 bases. Germline CDR1 SGHRS, CDR2 YFSETQ. CDR3 size: 15 residues. V dropped 5 bases and J dropped 1; count of bases not matched to a gene: 8. The CDR3 region is CASSFRTGSSYEQYF. In nucleotides, the CDR3 is TGCGCCAGCAGTTTCCGGACAGGGAGTTCCTACGAGCAGTACTTC.

V usage is TRBV19 and J usage is TRBJ2-7; perhaps TRBD1 as D (5 bases). CDR3 length: 13 amino acids. The V gene's germline CDR1 is LNHDA and CDR2 SQIVND (reference sequence). Trimming took 5 bases from V and 0 from J, leaving 8 bases between them. The CDR3 DNA follows: TGTGCCAGTAGTTCGACAGCCTCCTACGAGCAGTACTTC. Amino acid sequence: CASSSTASYEQYF.

V usage is TRBV6-6 and J usage is TRBJ1-2; no firm D call. V lost 2 bases and J lost 3, with 7 bases in between. The V gene's germline CDR1 is MNHNY and CDR2 SVGAGI (reference sequence). The CDR3 is 13 amino acids. The CDR3 DNA reads TGTGCCAGCAGTTACGGGCAGGACTATGGCTACACCTTC. Translation gives CASSYGQDYGYTF.

J is TRBJ1-2 and V is TRBV11-2, with TRBD1 matching 8 bases. V was clipped by 5 bases and J by 5 bases; unmatched bases: 7. The CDR3 runs to 14 residues. The germline CDR1 and CDR2 sequences are SGHAT and FQNNGV. For the CDR3, the DNA is TGTGCCAGCAGCCACGCCAGGGGGCTGTATGGCTACACCTTC. Its translation is CASSHARGLYGYTF. Complete variable domain (other parts from reference TRBV11-2 and TRBJ1-2): EAGVAQSPRYKIIEKRQSVAFWCNPISGHATLYWYQQILGQGPKLLIQFQNNGVVDDSQLPKDRFSAERLKGVDSTLKIQPAKLEDSAVYLCASSHARGLYGYTFGSGTRLTVV.

This chain uses TRBV4-1 with TRBJ2-7; 9 nucleotides align to TRBD2. The CDR3 spans 20 residues. V trimming: 2 bases; J trimming: 3 bases; junction bases outside the gene matches: 20. Germline loops: CDR1 MGHRA, CDR2 YSYEKL. The CDR3 nucleotides read TGCGCCAGCAGCCAATTCATGGGAGCGGGAGGACAAGGGGCCGACTACGAGCAGTACTTC. This sequence encodes CASSQFMGAGGQGADYEQYF.

This chain uses TRBV9 with TRBJ1-2; the match to TRBD1 covers 9 bases. CDR1 and CDR2 (germline): SGDLS, YYNGEE. Trimming took 0 bases from V and 0 from J; bases not matched to a gene: 3. This CDR3 contains 16 residues. The CDR3 reads CASSVGGQGTNYGYTF. The CDR3 DNA reads TGTGCCAGCAGCGTAGGGGGACAGGGTACTAACTATGGCTACACCTTC.

The chain links TRBV2 to TRBJ1-2; 7 bases fit TRBD1. Germline V gene lookup returns CDR1 SNHLY and CDR2 FYNNEI. J was trimmed by 2 bases and V by 3 bases; bases with no gene match: 6. The CDR3 extends over 15 amino acids. The CDR3 DNA follows: TGTGCCAGCAGTGATACAGGGGTTACGAACTATGGCTACACCTTC. Translation: CASSDTGVTNYGYTF.

V and J are TRBV7-6 and TRBJ2-7; TRBD2 agrees at 7 bases. V trimming: 5 bases; J trimming: 4 bases; junction bases outside the gene matches: 2. The CDR3 covers 12 residues. Looked up from germline, CDR1 is SGHVS and CDR2 is FNYEAQ. The chain's CDR3 is CASSGRGYEQYF. The DNA for the CDR3 is TGTGCCAGCAGCGGGCGGGGGTACGAGCAGTACTTC.

A note on this clone: The sample has other DNA sequences that encode this CDR3 too. The chain carries TRBV6-5 and TRBJ2-7; the match to TRBD1 covers 8 bases. Germline V CDR1 and CDR2: MNHEY, SVGAGI. The J segment lost 2 bases and the V segment lost 2 bases, leaving 2 bases of the junction unmatched. The CDR3 sequence is 14 residues long. The CDR3 nucleotides read TGTGCCAGCAGTTACCGGACAGGGCCCTACGAGCAGTACTTC. It specifies CASSYRTGPYEQYF.

The chain has TRBV6-1 and TRBJ1-1; D perhaps matches TRBD1 (5 bases). The CDR3 spans 14 residues. Trimming pared 3 bases from V and 1 base from J, leaving 9 bases between. CDR1 and CDR2 (germline): MNHNS, SASEGT. As DNA, the CDR3 is TGTGCCAGCAGTGAGATCGGACAGAACACTGAAGCTTTCTTT. It encodes CASSEIGQNTEAFF.

J is TRBJ2-1 and V is TRBV10-1, with TRBD2 identical over 8 bases. Germline-derived CDR1 and CDR2 are WNHNN and SYGVQD (reference sequence). This CDR3 region has 13 residues. V dropped 8 bases and J dropped 9; count of bases not matched to a gene: 9. The CDR3 protein is CASAYLREGEQFF. The CDR3 DNA reads as TGCGCCAGCGCCTATCTCCGGGAGGGTGAGCAGTTCTTC.

This clone appeared once. The chain uses TRBV5-1 and TRBJ2-7, with a possible D match to TRBD2 (6 bases). The length of the CDR3 is 11 residues. V was cut by 6 bases and J by 5 bases, with 9 bases left in between. CDR1 and CDR2 (germline): SGHRS, YFSETQ. This CDR3 reads CASKGGDEQYF. DNA for the CDR3: TGCGCCAGCAAAGGAGGGGACGAGCAGTACTTC.

The genes are TRBV19 and TRBJ1-2; weak D call: TRBD1 (5 bases). Trimming shortened V by 5 bases and J by 0 bases, and 13 bases separated the two germline ends. CDR3 size: 15 residues. Germline CDR1 LNHDA, CDR2 SQIVND (reference sequence). For the CDR3, the DNA is TGTGCCAGTAGTCCCAGCAAAGGGGCTAACTATGGCTACACCTTC. Translation: CASSPSKGANYGYTF.

The gene calls are TRBV5-1 and TRBJ1-4, with 8 bases fitting TRBD1. With 4 bases clipped from V and 8 bases from J, the junction kept 7 bases outside the gene matches. Germline values: CDR1 SGHRS, CDR2 YFSETQ. This CDR3 region has 14 residues. CDR3 region: CASSPGQGGEKLFF. The DNA for the CDR3 is TGCGCCAGCAGCCCCGGACAGGGCGGGGAAAAACTGTTTTTT.

This clone came up once. The chain links TRBV6-6 to TRBJ1-2; possible D gene TRBD1, 5 bases. V shed 6 bases and J shed 3 bases, with 14 bases lying between them. The CDR3 spans 14 residues. Germline V gene sequence: CDR1 MNHNY, CDR2 SVGAGI (reference sequence). DNA of the CDR3: TGTGCCAGCAGGGATCAGGGCTTGGACTATGGCTACACCTTC. Amino acids: CASRDQGLDYGYTF.

This chain connects TRBV28 to TRBJ2-7, with TRBD1 matching over 9 bases. This CDR3 contains 14 residues. J gave up 3 bases and V 7 bases, and 7 bases lay outside the gene matches. Germline V gene sequence: CDR1 MDHEN, CDR2 SYDVKM. CDR3 coding DNA: TGTGCCAGCACTATACAGGGGGCTGGCTACGAGCAGTACTTC. It translates to CASTIQGAGYEQYF.